A single sample is the source of the 17 T cell receptor beta chains below, sequenced in a study of blood T cells in healthy people across ages. Through a sample-barcoded 5' primer and a J-beta primer mix, a second PCR was run for roughly 6 to 12 cycles. TCRdb re-called the 5' RACE reads with MiXCR, one entry per CDR3 protein. The table shows 850,000 to 1,100,000 distinct CDR3 sequences, with less than 45% occurring only once. The sequencing input was blood. Receptors originate from a man between 18 and 29 years old in good health.

The chain carries TRBV12-3 or TRBV12-4 and TRBJ2-3, with 9 nucleotides matching TRBD1. With V trimmed by 6 bases and J by 3 bases, 10 bases remained unmatched. CDR3 length: 16 residues. The CDR3 DNA follows: TGTGCCAGCAGAAATGAGCAGGACAGGGGTACAGATACGCAGTATTTT. It translates to CASRNEQDRGTDTQYF.

The sample holds a few counts of this clonotype. The V call is TRBV18, the J call TRBJ1-2, with D unresolved. Looked up from germline, CDR1 is KGHSH and CDR2 is LQKENI. The CDR3 is made up of 16 amino acids. Trimming stripped 2 bases from V and 4 bases from J, with 17 bases between. The CDR3 loop reads CASSPGGGNRIYGYTF. CDR3 bases: TGTGCCAGCTCACCAGGTGGAGGAAACAGAATCTATGGCTACACCTTC.

This chain links TRBV4-3 with TRBJ2-7; D is possibly TRBD2 (6 bases). V was trimmed by 0 bases and J by 0 bases, leaving 12 bases between them. The CDR3 runs to 16 residues. The germline CDR1 and CDR2 sequences are LGHNA and YSLEER. CDR3 loop: CASSQDRRVDSYEQYF. CDR3 sequence (DNA): TGCGCCAGCAGCCAAGATCGGAGGGTTGACTCCTACGAGCAGTACTTC.

This clonotype has just one count. This chain joins TRBV6-2 or TRBV6-3 and TRBJ2-2; D gene ambiguous. V was cut by 9 bases and J by 6 bases, with 14 bases left in between. CDR1 and CDR2 from the germline V gene are MNHEY and SVGEGT. There are 13 residues in the CDR3. The chain's CDR3 is CASSPFGAGELFF. In DNA, the CDR3 is TGTGCCAGTTCTCCGTTTGGCGCCGGGGAGCTGTTTTTT.

This chain joins TRBV6-2 or TRBV6-3 and TRBJ2-1, with a weak D call TRBD1 (6 bases). The V gene lost 5 bases and the J gene lost 6 bases, with 17 bases spanning the gap. Looked up from germline, CDR1 is MNHEY and CDR2 is SVGEGT. The CDR3 is 15 amino acids. The CDR3 bases are TGTGCCAGCAGTCCACTACCAATACAGGGCAATGAGCAGTTCTTC. As protein: CASSPLPIQGNEQFF.

V gene TRBV15 combines with J gene TRBJ2-1; 7 positions agree with TRBD2. In germline, CDR1 is LNHNV, CDR2 YYDKDF (reference sequence). The CDR3 runs 16 residues. V trimming: 0 bases; J trimming: 7 bases; junction bases outside the gene matches: 9. The CDR3 spells CATSRDPLADKNEQFF. CDR3 nucleotide sequence: TGTGCCACCAGCAGAGATCCCCTAGCGGACAAGAATGAGCAGTTCTTC.

This clonotype appeared a few times. The chain recombines TRBV27 with TRBJ1-1, with TRBD1 matching over 7 bases. CDR3 size: 14 residues. V lost 3 bases and J lost 4; bases outside the gene matches: 5. Germline V gene lookup returns CDR1 MNHEY and CDR2 SMNVEV (reference sequence). In nucleotides, the CDR3 is TGTGCCAGCAGTTTTCAGGGGGAGGGCACTGAAGCTTTCTTT. It translates to CASSFQGEGTEAFF.

The chain joins TRBV10-3 to TRBJ2-5, with a weak D call TRBD2 (6 bases). Matching the DNA end better, TRBJ2-7 makes the J call doubtful. Germline loops: CDR1 ENHRY, CDR2 SYGVKD. The CDR3 length is 14 residues. The CDR3, as DNA: TGTGCCATCAGTAACATGATGGGAGGCTACGAGCAGTACTTC. It specifies CAISNMMGGYEQYF.

This clonotype was counted a few times. V and J are TRBV20-1 and TRBJ1-2; perhaps TRBD1 as D (5 bases). Trimming removed 0 bases from V and 8 bases from J, with 19 bases in between. This CDR3 is built from 15 residues. Germline CDR1 DFQATT, CDR2 SNEGSKA (reference sequence). The CDR3 sequence: CSARDSQGSVGGYTF. CDR3 coding DNA: TGCAGTGCTAGAGATTCCCAGGGATCGGTCGGAGGCTACACCTTC.

The chain is built from TRBV4-3 and TRBJ1-4; 7 nucleotides match TRBD1. The ends lost 3 bases at V and 4 bases at J; junction bases unmatched: 5. The CDR3 has 15 amino acids. From germline, CDR1 is LGHNA and CDR2 YSLEER. CDR3: CASSHGDRDNEKLFF. CDR3 nucleotide sequence: TGCGCCAGCAGCCACGGCGACAGGGATAATGAAAAACTGTTTTTT.

The chain uses TRBV6-2 or TRBV6-3 and TRBJ1-5; D not certain. The CDR3 contains 16 residues. Between the trimmed V and J ends, which lost 5 bases and 0 bases, there was a span of 14 bases. CDR1 MNHEY and CDR2 SVGEGT come from the germline V gene. As DNA, the CDR3 is TGTGCCAGCAGTCCCCGACGGTCCTTTAGCAATCAGCCCCAGCATTTT. As protein: CASSPRRSFSNQPQHF.

J is TRBJ1-4 and V is TRBV9; D remains ambiguous. V was cut by 5 bases and J by 5 bases, with 13 bases left in between. The CDR3 length is 14 residues. In germline, CDR1 is SGDLS, CDR2 YYNGEE. CDR3 sequence: CASRGSWENEKLFF. The CDR3 DNA reads TGTGCCAGCAGGGGTTCGTGGGAGAATGAAAAACTGTTTTTT.

This clonotype was detected a few times. The chain combines TRBV11-2 with TRBJ2-3, with 7 bases that match TRBD2. Germline lookup yields CDR1 SGHAT and CDR2 FQNNGV. The CDR3 runs 16 residues. With V trimmed by 1 base and J by 5 bases, 9 bases remained unmatched. The chain's CDR3 is CASSLVGGGRGDTQYF. The CDR3 nucleotides are TGTGCCAGCAGCTTAGTAGGCGGGGGACGTGGAGATACGCAGTATTTT.

The V call is TRBV10-3, the J call TRBJ2-1; 7 bases are shared with TRBD1. The CDR3 length is 14 residues. The V gene's germline CDR1 is ENHRY and CDR2 SYGVKD. Trimming at V came to 4 bases and at J to 4 bases, leaving 4 bases not matched to a gene. CDR3 coding DNA: TGTGCCATCAGTGCGGGACAGATTTACAATGAGCAGTTCTTC. Amino acid sequence: CAISAGQIYNEQFF.

The gene calls are TRBV5-1 and TRBJ2-2; TRBD1 might be the D (6 bases). V was clipped by 6 bases and J by 0 bases, with 12 bases between them. Germline values: CDR1 SGHRS, CDR2 YFSETQ. The CDR3 totals 15 residues. This CDR3 reads CASTSGQPNTGELFF. The DNA of the CDR3 is TGCGCCAGCACCTCGGGACAACCGAACACCGGGGAGCTGTTTTTT.

The chain joins TRBV10-3 to TRBJ1-2; D gene uncertain. The CDR3 consists of 11 residues. V was trimmed by 6 bases and J by 6 bases, leaving 8 bases between them. Germline V CDR1 and CDR2: ENHRY, SYGVKD. DNA of the CDR3: TGTGCCATCAGCCGAATCGATGGCTACACCTTC. Its translation: CAISRIDGYTF.

V usage is TRBV20-1 and J usage is TRBJ1-3; D perhaps matches TRBD1 (5 bases). The CDR3 contains 14 residues. V was pared by 5 bases and J by 4 bases, with 15 bases between. CDR1 and CDR2 from the germline V gene are DFQATT and SNEGSKA (reference sequence). The CDR3 coding sequence is TGCAGTGCTCGTCATCAGGGTGGAGGAAACACCATATATTTT. Protein product: CSARHQGGGNTIYF.